This TCR beta chain appears in the sequencing data of a study of blood T cell repertoires in COVID-19. Methods used by the authors: Reference gene primer amplification yielded estimated nucleated cell counts. TCRdb's table, derived via immunoSEQ multiplex PCR, lists solely in-frame clones and lacks some. The V and J calls and clone size were taken over from that table, and D and trimming were inferred from the DNA. Among approximately 190,000 clones listed, approximately 90% were seen once. The CDR3 has 14 amino acids. Trimming cost V 2 bases and J 3 bases, with 11 bases left between them. The V gene's germline CDR1 is SGHNT and CDR2 YYREEE (reference sequence).

The sample taken for sequencing was peripheral blood. This sequence joins TRBV5-4 and TRBJ1-1; D uncertain. The TCR comes from a man aged 55 to 70 with active or convalescent COVID-19. CDR3 in amino acids: CASSFGETDTEAFF. Written as DNA, the CDR3 is TGTGCCAGCAGCTTCGGGGAGACGGACACTGAAGCTTTCTTT.